There are a few counts of the clone carrying this T cell receptor (beta chain). The antigen is undetermined. In the sort, naive CD8 T cells were defined as CD8+CD4-CCR7+CD45RA+. Germline lookup yields CDR1 KGHDR and CDR2 SFDVKD. Deletions cut 3 bases from V and 11 bases from J, with 7 bases between. CDR3 size: 11 residues. Each CDR3 protein is one row after TCRdb ran MiXCR on the PCR reads. The sample consists of roughly 50,000 distinct CDR3 sequences, roughly 36% of them appearing once. The sample is drawn from a study of molecular identifiers for immune sequencing clone quantification. Study-level results: For effector cells, clones above 20 RNA copies held over 97% of molecules; for naive cells, under 1%.

The gene calls are TRBV24-1 and TRBJ2-1; D is undetermined. The sequencing sample was made of naive CD8+ T cells from blood, with Jurkat cell RNA spiked in. Stated subset: FACS-sorted CD8+CD4-CCR7+CD45RA+ naive T cells. This TCR was recovered from a human donor in good health. Some libraries in this study had Jurkat cell RNA spiked in. The CDR3 coding sequence is TGTGCCACCAGTGATCCTCTGAAGCAGTTCTTC. It yields the protein CATSDPLKQFF.